The 24 T cell receptor beta chains below come from one sample, sequenced in a study of cytomegalovirus exposure and HLA in healthy donors. The PCR used 60 Vbeta and 13 Jbeta primers. Only in-frame clones appear in the TCRdb table, and some are missing; sequencing was by immunoSEQ multiplex PCR. Of about 130,000 clones detected, 70% to 75% appear once; the ten largest clones hold about 3.4%. Sequencing was done on a sample of PBMCs. The receptor set was obtained from a young man in good health and CMV-seronegative.

The chain links TRBV5-8 to TRBJ2-7, with D perhaps TRBD2 (6 bases). The CDR3 consists of 16 residues. Germline V lookup: CDR1 SGHTS, CDR2 YDEGEE. Trimming left V 5 bases short and J 6 bases short, with 24 bases between. The CDR3 DNA reads TGTGCCAGCAGAATGGTGGGGGGACGAGGGTCGGTCGAGCAGTACTTC. This codes for CASRMVGGRGSVEQYF.

The chain has TRBV25-1 and TRBJ2-2, with TRBD2 matching 12 bases. Unmatched junction bases numbered 4, after V lost 8 bases and J lost 6 bases. There are 14 residues in the CDR3. The germline gives CDR1 MGHDK, CDR2 SYGVNS. CDR3 region: CASSTSGSAGELFF. DNA of the CDR3: TGTGCCAGCTCGACTAGCGGGAGCGCCGGGGAGCTGTTTTTT.

Only one count was recorded for this clone. The chain combines TRBV4-3 with TRBJ1-1, with 7 bases matching TRBD1. This CDR3 spans 21 amino acids. V lost 0 bases, J lost 5 bases, and 24 bases stayed unmatched. Germline lookup yields CDR1 LGHNA and CDR2 YSLEER. The CDR3 protein is CASSQELTRDRYSTKPTEAFF. The DNA of the CDR3 is TGCGCCAGCAGCCAAGAATTGACCCGGGACAGATATTCCACTAAACCAACTGAAGCTTTCTTT.

The chain uses TRBV6-1 and TRBJ2-5; D is perhaps TRBD2 (6 bases). CDR1 is MNHNS and CDR2 is SASEGT in the germline V gene. The CDR3 is 15 residues long. V lost 7 bases to trimming and J lost 2 bases, with 17 bases between them. The CDR3 is CASNILGGSQETQYF. The DNA of the CDR3 is TGTGCCAGCAATATTCTCGGAGGGTCTCAAGAGACCCAGTACTTC.

This clone showed up just a few times. V is TRBV9 and J is TRBJ2-3; D possibly corresponds to TRBD1 (6 bases). V lost 4 bases and J 7 bases, leaving 13 bases between the germline ends. The CDR3 totals 13 residues. Germline V gene lookup returns CDR1 SGDLS and CDR2 YYNGEE. DNA of the CDR3: TGTGCCAGCAGCCCCCGAGACAGGAATACGCAGTATTTT. Protein: CASSPRDRNTQYF. The variable domain in full, with the rest retrieved from reference TRBV9 and TRBJ2-3, is DSGVTQTPKHLITATGQRVTLRCSPRSGDLSVYWYQQSLDQGLQFLIQYYNGEERAKGNILERFSAQQFPDLHSELNLSSLELGDSALYFCASSPRDRNTQYFGPGTRLTVL.

V gene TRBV6-5 combines with J gene TRBJ2-7, with D possibly matching TRBD2 (5 bases). Germline lookup yields CDR1 MNHEY and CDR2 SVGAGI. Trimming stripped 5 bases from V and 0 bases from J, with 8 bases between. The CDR3 is 13 amino acids. CDR3: CASSSGFSYEQYF. CDR3 DNA: TGTGCCAGCAGTAGCGGTTTCTCCTACGAGCAGTACTTC.

The rearrangement uses TRBV10-3 and TRBJ2-2; the match to TRBD1 covers 7 bases. The V segment lost 6 bases and the J segment 3 bases; nucleotides outside the gene matches: 1. The germline gives CDR1 ENHRY, CDR2 SYGVKD. The CDR3 sequence is 13 residues long. CDR3 DNA sequence: TGTGCCATCAGGCAGGGGGACACCGGGGAGCTGTTTTTT. The encoded protein is CAIRQGDTGELFF.

The chain carries TRBV7-2 and TRBJ2-1; 11 bases are shared with TRBD2. The CDR3 covers 19 residues. Germline V CDR1 and CDR2: SGHTA, FQGNSA. J gave up 7 bases and V 3 bases, and 17 bases lay outside the gene matches. The CDR3 DNA reads as TGTGCCAGCAGCTTTTACGCCAAGAATAGCGGGAGGGCCAGGAATGAGCAGTTCTTC. The encoded protein is CASSFYAKNSGRARNEQFF. Looking up the rest from reference TRBV7-2 and TRBJ2-1 gives the full variable domain: GAGVSQSPSNKVTEKGKDVELRCDPISGHTALYWYRQSLGQGLEFLIYFQGNSAPDKSGLPSDRFSAERTGGSVSTLTIQRTQQEDSAVYLCASSFYAKNSGRARNEQFFGPGTRLTVL.

The chain couples TRBV13 to TRBJ2-1; 8 nucleotides match TRBD1. The CDR3 extends over 16 amino acids. J was trimmed by 5 bases and V by 4 bases; bases with no gene match: 10. Germline values: CDR1 PRHDT, CDR2 FYEKMQ (reference sequence). CDR3 coding DNA: TGTGCCAGCAGCTCGACACCGGGACAGGCAGACAATGAGCAGTTCTTC. As protein: CASSSTPGQADNEQFF.

This sequence joins TRBV5-5 and TRBJ2-3; TRBD1 might be the D (5 bases). Looked up from germline, CDR1 is SGHKS and CDR2 is YYEKEE (reference sequence). CDR3 size: 16 residues. V lost 0 bases and J lost 4, with 15 bases in between. CDR3 amino acids: CASSLGGPVGADTQYF. In DNA form, the CDR3 reads TGTGCCAGCAGCTTGGGGGGCCCAGTGGGCGCAGATACGCAGTATTTT. The full variable domain, with the rest looked up from reference TRBV5-5 and TRBJ2-3, is DAGVTQSPTHLIKTRGQQVTLRCSPISGHKSVSWYQQVLGQGPQFIFQYYEKEERGRGNFPDRFSARQFPNYSSELNVNALLLGDSALYLCASSLGGPVGADTQYFGPGTRLTVL.

The chain employs TRBV7-9 and TRBJ2-7, with TRBD2 identical over 11 bases. The CDR3 totals 15 residues. Per germline, CDR1 SEHNR and CDR2 FQNEAQ (reference sequence). J was trimmed by 5 bases and V by 5 bases; bases with no gene match: 8. CDR3 DNA sequence: TGTGCCAGCAGCCAGACACTAGCGGGAGTCGACGAGCAGTACTTC. Its protein product is CASSQTLAGVDEQYF.

The chain links TRBV4-2 to TRBJ2-1; maybe TRBD2 (6 bases). Germline lookup yields CDR1 LGHNA and CDR2 YNFKEQ. The ends were cut back, 0 bases at V and 0 bases at J, with 9 bases in the middle. The CDR3 has 16 amino acids. This chain's CDR3 is CASSQDSGDSYNEQFF. The CDR3 DNA reads as TGTGCCAGCAGCCAAGACTCGGGGGACTCCTACAATGAGCAGTTCTTC.

V usage is TRBV14 and J usage is TRBJ2-7, with D hard to call. Trimming cost V 4 bases and J 1 base, with 8 bases left between them. Germline-derived CDR1 and CDR2 are SGHDN and FVKESK. This CDR3 has 13 residues. CDR3 amino acids: CASSRISSYEQYF. For the CDR3, the DNA is TGTGCCAGCAGCCGTATATCGTCCTACGAGCAGTACTTC.

CDR3 sequence: CASSRTSANTGELFF. CDR3 in DNA: TGCGCCAGCAGCCGGACTAGCGCGAACACCGGGGAGCTGTTTTTT. V usage is TRBV4-3 and J usage is TRBJ2-2, with TRBD2 matching over 9 bases. Germline V CDR1 and CDR2: LGHNA, YSLEER. The CDR3 is made up of 15 amino acids. Germline trimming cut 4 bases from V and 0 bases from J; bases unmatched to any gene: 0.

This clone has more than one count but fewer than ten. This chain uses TRBV27 with TRBJ2-2; TRBD1 might be the D (5 bases). This CDR3 has 14 residues. V dropped 6 bases and J dropped 0 bases, with 8 bases sitting between them. Germline-derived CDR1 and CDR2 are MNHEY and SMNVEV (reference sequence). CDR3 sequence reads: CASSPGTNTGELFF. Written as DNA, the CDR3 is TGTGCCAGCAGCCCAGGGACGAACACCGGGGAGCTGTTTTTT.

The gene calls are TRBV2 and TRBJ2-5; maybe TRBD2 (6 bases). Per the germline V gene, CDR1 is SNHLY and CDR2 is FYNNEI. V was shortened by 7 bases and J by 3 bases, with 15 bases between the two germline ends. The CDR3 covers 14 residues. The CDR3 DNA reads as TGTGCCAGCACTACTATCGGACTAAAAGAGACCCAGTACTTC. Translation gives CASTTIGLKETQYF.

This chain uses TRBV7-2 with TRBJ2-3; 12 nucleotides align to TRBD2. CDR1 and CDR2 (germline): SGHTA, FQGNSA. This CDR3 is built from 16 residues. Germline trimming cut 3 bases from V and 2 bases from J; bases unmatched to any gene: 3. This CDR3 reads CASSFGLAGLTDTQYF. In nucleotides, the CDR3 is TGTGCCAGCAGCTTTGGACTAGCGGGGCTCACAGATACGCAGTATTTT.

This clone was seen more than once but under ten times. The genes are TRBV30 and TRBJ2-2; TRBD2 aligns across 11 bases. Germline CDR1 is GTSNPN and CDR2 is SVGIG (reference sequence). The V and J ends lost 0 bases and 3 bases, in that order; junction bases with no gene match: 0. The CDR3 has 15 residues. The CDR3, as DNA: TGTGCCTGGAGTGTACTAGCGGGAGACACCGGGGAGCTGTTTTTT. Its translation is CAWSVLAGDTGELFF.

The rearrangement links TRBV7-3 to TRBJ1-1; TRBD1 matches at 7 bases. This CDR3 contains 18 residues. CDR1 is SGHTA and CDR2 is FQGTGA in the germline V gene. V lost 4 bases and J lost 1; bases outside the gene matches: 15. The CDR3 DNA sequence: TGTGCCAGCAGCTCAGCCCGGGACAGCTTGGGGGCGAACACTGAAGCTTTCTTT. This encodes CASSSARDSLGANTEAFF.

The chain uses TRBV18 and TRBJ1-1; no clear D. CDR3 size: 11 residues. The V gene lost 6 bases and the J gene lost 7 bases, with 9 bases spanning the gap. Germline CDR1 is KGHSH and CDR2 is LQKENI. Here the CDR3 DNA reads TGTGCCAGCTCTCACGACTATGAAGCTTTCTTT. It specifies CASSHDYEAFF.

The chain combines TRBV4-1 with TRBJ2-7, with 8 bases fitting TRBD1. This CDR3 is built from 12 residues. Germline V gene sequence: CDR1 MGHRA, CDR2 YSYEKL. Trimming cost V 6 bases and J 4 bases; bases outside gene matches: 2. The CDR3 spells CASRGQGYEQYF. CDR3 in DNA: TGCGCCAGCAGAGGACAGGGTTACGAGCAGTACTTC.

This clone was detected once. The chain is built from TRBV27 and TRBJ2-5; 9 bases line up with TRBD1. Germline-derived CDR1 and CDR2 are MNHEY and SMNVEV (reference sequence). The CDR3 covers 13 residues. Trimming took 5 bases from V and 9 from J; bases not matched to a gene: 7. CDR3 region: CASSETGGSAQYF. CDR3 in DNA: TGTGCCAGCAGTGAGACAGGGGGATCGGCCCAGTACTTC.

V usage is TRBV4-2 and J usage is TRBJ2-3, with TRBD2 matching 9 bases. CDR3 length: 18 residues. V trimming: 1 base; J trimming: 7 bases; junction bases outside the gene matches: 15. Germline loops: CDR1 LGHNA, CDR2 YNFKEQ. CDR3 in DNA: TGTGCCAGCAGCCAAGTAGGGAGCGGGGGGCTCGTCTCAAATACGCAGTATTTT. Translation: CASSQVGSGGLVSNTQYF.

The chain recombines TRBV4-2 with TRBJ2-1; 13 nucleotides align to TRBD2. This CDR3 has 16 amino acids. V shed 2 bases, J shed 10 bases, and the junction held 8 bases outside the gene matches. Germline V CDR1 and CDR2: LGHNA, YNFKEQ. The chain's CDR3 is CASSQPGLAGAREQFF. CDR3 DNA: TGTGCCAGCAGCCAACCCGGACTAGCGGGAGCGAGGGAGCAGTTCTTC.